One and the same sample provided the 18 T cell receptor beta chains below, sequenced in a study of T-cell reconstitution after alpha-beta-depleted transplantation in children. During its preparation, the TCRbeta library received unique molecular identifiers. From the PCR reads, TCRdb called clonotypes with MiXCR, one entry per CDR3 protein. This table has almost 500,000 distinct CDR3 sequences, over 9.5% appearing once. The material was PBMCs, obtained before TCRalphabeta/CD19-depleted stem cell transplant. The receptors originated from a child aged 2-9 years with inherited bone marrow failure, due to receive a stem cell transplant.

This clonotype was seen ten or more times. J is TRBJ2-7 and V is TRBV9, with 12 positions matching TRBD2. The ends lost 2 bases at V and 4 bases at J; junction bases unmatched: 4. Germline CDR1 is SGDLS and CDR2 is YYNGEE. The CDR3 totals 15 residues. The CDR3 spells CASSVSSGRGYEQYF. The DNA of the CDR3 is TGTGCCAGCAGCGTTTCTAGCGGGAGGGGTTACGAGCAGTACTTC.

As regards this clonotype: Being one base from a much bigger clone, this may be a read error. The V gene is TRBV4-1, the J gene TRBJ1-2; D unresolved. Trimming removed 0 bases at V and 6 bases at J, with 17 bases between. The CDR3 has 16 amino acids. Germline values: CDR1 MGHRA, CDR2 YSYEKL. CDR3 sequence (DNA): TGCGCCAGCAGCCAAGATCTGATGACCGTGAACAATGGCTACACCTTC. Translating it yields CASSQDLMTVNNGYTF.

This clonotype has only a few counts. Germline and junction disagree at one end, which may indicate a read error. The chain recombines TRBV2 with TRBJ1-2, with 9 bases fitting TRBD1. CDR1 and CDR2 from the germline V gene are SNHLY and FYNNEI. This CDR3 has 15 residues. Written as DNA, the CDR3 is TGTGCCAGCAGTGAAGCCCGACAGGGGGGTTATGGCTATACCTTC. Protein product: CASSEARQGGYGYTF.

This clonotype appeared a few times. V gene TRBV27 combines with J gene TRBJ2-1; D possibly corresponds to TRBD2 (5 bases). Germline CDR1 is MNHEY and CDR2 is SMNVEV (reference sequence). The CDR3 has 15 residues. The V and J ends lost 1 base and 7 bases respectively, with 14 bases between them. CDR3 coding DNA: TGTGCCAGCAGTTTATTTGTACGGGGTGGGAATGAGCAGTTCTTC. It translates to CASSLFVRGGNEQFF.

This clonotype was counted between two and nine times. This CDR3 is CASSQWGVEKLFF. As DNA, the CDR3 is TGTGCCAGCAGCCAGTGGGGGGTTGAAAAACTGTTTTTT. The V and J genes are TRBV12-3 or TRBV12-4 and TRBJ1-4; D perhaps matches TRBD1 (5 bases). The CDR3 loop spans 13 amino acids. Trimming left V 6 bases short and J 7 bases short, with 12 bases between.

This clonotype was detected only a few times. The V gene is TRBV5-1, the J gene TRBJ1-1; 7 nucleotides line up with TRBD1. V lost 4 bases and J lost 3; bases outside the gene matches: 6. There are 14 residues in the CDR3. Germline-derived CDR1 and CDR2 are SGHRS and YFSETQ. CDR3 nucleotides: TGCGCCAGCAGCATGCAGGGGGGGCACACTGAAGCTTTCTTT. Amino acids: CASSMQGGHTEAFF.

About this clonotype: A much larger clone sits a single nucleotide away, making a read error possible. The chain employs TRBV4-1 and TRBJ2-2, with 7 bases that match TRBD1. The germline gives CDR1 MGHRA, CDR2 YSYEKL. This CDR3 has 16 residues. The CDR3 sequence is CASSPHRGPNTGDLFF. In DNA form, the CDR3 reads TGCGCCAGCAGCCCCCACAGGGGTCCGAACACCGGGGACCTGTTTTTT.

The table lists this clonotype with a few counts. CDR3 sequence (DNA): TGCAGTGCTATTGGGTGGGCGGGGTCCTACGAGCAGTACTTC. Its protein product is CSAIGWAGSYEQYF. This rearrangement joins TRBV20-1 to TRBJ2-7; D might be TRBD2 (6 bases). The CDR3 extends over 14 amino acids. The V and J ends lost 4 bases and 1 base respectively, with 14 bases between them. From germline, CDR1 is DFQATT and CDR2 SNEGSKA (reference sequence).

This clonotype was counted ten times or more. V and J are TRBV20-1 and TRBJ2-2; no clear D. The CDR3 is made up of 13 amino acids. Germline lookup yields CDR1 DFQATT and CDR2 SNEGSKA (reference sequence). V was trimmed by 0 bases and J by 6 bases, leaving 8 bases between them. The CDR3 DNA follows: TGCAGTGCTAGAGATTCTTGGCCCGGGGAGCTGTTTTTT. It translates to CSARDSWPGELFF.

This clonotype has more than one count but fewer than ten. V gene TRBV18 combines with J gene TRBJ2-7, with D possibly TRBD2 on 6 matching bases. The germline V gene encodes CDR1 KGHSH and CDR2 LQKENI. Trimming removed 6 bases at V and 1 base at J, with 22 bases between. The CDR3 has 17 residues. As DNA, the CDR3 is TGTGCCAGCTCCGTTTTCACGACGGGAGCCGGGTCCTACGAGCAGTACTTC. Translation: CASSVFTTGAGSYEQYF. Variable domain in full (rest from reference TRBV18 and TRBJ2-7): NAGVMQNPRHLVRRRGQEARLRCSPMKGHSHVYWYRQLPEEGLKFMVYLQKENIIDESGMPKERFSAEFPKEGPSILRIQQVVRGDSAAYFCASSVFTTGAGSYEQYFGPGTRLTVT.

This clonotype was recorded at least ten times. The DNA of the CDR3 is TGTGCCACCAGTGATTTGAGCTCCTACAATGAGCAGTTCTTC. Amino acids: CATSDLSSYNEQFF. The V and J genes are TRBV24-1 and TRBJ2-1; no definite D call. Germline V lookup: CDR1 KGHDR, CDR2 SFDVKD. Trimming took 0 bases from V and 0 from J, leaving 2 bases between them. The CDR3 consists of 14 residues.

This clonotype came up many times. The CDR3 nucleotides are TGCGCCAGCAGCTTGAATCCATTAACGGCCGAAGCTTTCTTT. It encodes CASSLNPLTAEAFF. This chain connects TRBV5-1 to TRBJ1-1, with unresolved D. The CDR3 is 14 amino acids. The V end was cut by 1 base, the J end by 8 bases, with 15 bases between. The V gene's germline CDR1 is SGHRS and CDR2 YFSETQ.

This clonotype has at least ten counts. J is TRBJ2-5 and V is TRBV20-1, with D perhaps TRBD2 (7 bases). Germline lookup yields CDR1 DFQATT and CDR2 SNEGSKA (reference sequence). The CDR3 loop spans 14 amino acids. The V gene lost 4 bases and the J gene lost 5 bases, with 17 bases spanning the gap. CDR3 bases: TGCAGTGCTAAGTTGGGAGGGGGGCTGGAGACCCAGTACTTC. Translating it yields CSAKLGGGLETQYF.

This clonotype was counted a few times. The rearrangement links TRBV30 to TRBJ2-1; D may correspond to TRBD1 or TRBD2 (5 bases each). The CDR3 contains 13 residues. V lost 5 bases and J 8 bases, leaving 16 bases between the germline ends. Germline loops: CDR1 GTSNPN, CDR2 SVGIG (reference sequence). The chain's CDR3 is CAWGLGGEHEQFF. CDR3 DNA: TGTGCCTGGGGCCTTGGGGGAGAGCATGAGCAGTTCTTC.

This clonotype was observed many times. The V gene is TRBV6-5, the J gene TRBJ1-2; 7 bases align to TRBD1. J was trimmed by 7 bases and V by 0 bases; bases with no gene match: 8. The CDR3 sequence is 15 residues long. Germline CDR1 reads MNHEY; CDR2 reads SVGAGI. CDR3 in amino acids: CASSYSRGLGGGYTF. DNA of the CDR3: TGTGCCAGCAGTTACTCAAGGGGGCTAGGGGGTGGCTACACCTTC.

The chain's CDR3 is CASSPDLRGEREGENTDTQYF. The CDR3 bases are TGTGCCAGCAGCCCCGACCTCCGCGGCGAGCGGGAGGGAGAAAACACAGATACGCAGTATTTT. The V and J genes are TRBV11-1 and TRBJ2-3, with 10 bases lining up with TRBD2. The CDR3 runs to 21 residues. Per germline, CDR1 SGHAT and CDR2 FQDESV (reference sequence). V gave up 5 bases and J gave up 2 bases; unmatched junction bases: 22.

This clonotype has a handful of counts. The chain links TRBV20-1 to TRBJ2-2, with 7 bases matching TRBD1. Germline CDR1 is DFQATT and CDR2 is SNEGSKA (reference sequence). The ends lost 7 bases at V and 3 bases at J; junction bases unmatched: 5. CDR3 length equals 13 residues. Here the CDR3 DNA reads TGCAGTGTCGGACAGGTAGACACCGGGGAGCTGTTTTTT. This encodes CSVGQVDTGELFF.

CDR3 nucleotides: TGTGCCAGCAGCTTGGTATCTCACAATGAGCAGTTCTTC. It specifies CASSLVSHNEQFF. This chain connects TRBV5-4 to TRBJ2-1; D unclear. V lost 0 bases and J lost 5, with 6 bases in between. CDR1 SGHNT and CDR2 YYREEE come from the germline V gene (reference sequence). CDR3 size: 13 residues.